This TCR beta chain was identified during a study of blood T cell repertoires in COVID-19 (dated by TCRdb to 2018 to 2021). Describing the broader study: Collaborator samples came from the United States, Italy and Spain and covered acute and convalescent phases of COVID-19. The material from the prospective study consisted of cDNA or gDNA derived from T cells, B-cell-depleted T cells, or PBMCs. Subjects who had been exposed to COVID-19, were actively infected with it, or had recovered from it provided the deeply sampled blood TCRbeta repertoires that made up the dataset. The repertoires were released in a freely available public database intended as a resource for research on the immune response to SARS-CoV-2. Samples came from the ongoing ImmuneRACE study (first 160 participants) plus 1,254 subjects from 6 global collaborators. The sample metadata nearly always contained a de-identified subject ID, COVID-19 status, age in years and sex. Where HLA class I and class II types were available, the types were taken from metadata supplied by the sample provider, not from assay-based typing.

Only one count was recorded for this clone. This clone's antigen is unknown. The input lacks base qualities; no much larger clone sits a single base away. General study outcomes and caveats: The amount of clinical and demographic metadata varied by source and participant and was provided uncurated.

In the prospective study, participants were about 18 to 89 years old, resided in 20 to 30 geographic areas of the United States, and were enrolled through a virtual design. In the prospective study, participants were assigned to cohorts based on the clinical history participants reported in a screening survey and a study questionnaire. ImmuneRACE Cohort 3 recovered participants were defined by two consecutive negative NP/OP PCR tests, healthcare professional clearance, or symptom resolution. Mobile phlebotomists in the prospective study collected whole blood, serum and a nasopharyngeal or oropharyngeal swab from every participant. Over an approximately 2-month period, participants in the prospective study had the option of providing additional blood draws and questionnaires. Before DNA extraction, prospective study blood samples were shipped either frozen or at room temperature. The immunoSEQ Assay, a bias-controlled multiplex PCR, was used to amplify TCRbeta CDR3 regions from genomic DNA. The authors' pipeline ran thus. Nucleated cell counts per sample were estimated from amplification of reference gene primers within the assay. Sequence reads were collapsed and filtered to measure the absolute abundance of every unique TCRbeta CDR3 rearrangement. For each sample, productive Simpson clonality was calculated as the square root of Simpson's diversity index across productive rearrangements. TCRdb provides this immuneACCESS table in a form limited to in-frame rearrangements. Some clones are lacking; in checked studies, under half of them reflect an unresolved V gene, and why the rest are absent is not known. The D gene and trimming were derived from the DNA, and the V and J assignments and clone size from that table. In all, the sample holds around 360,000 clones, and more than 85% of those were seen once. Of the sample, under 3% is held by the ten largest clones.

The sequence was obtained from a woman aged 25 to 45 who had recovered from COVID-19. Sequencing was done on a sample of PBMCs or T cells enriched from blood (not recorded which).

The nucleotides are TGTGCCAGCAGCCCCCGACTAGCGCAGAGCTCCTACAATGAGCAGTTCTTC. It specifies CASSPRLAQSSYNEQFF. This chain is built from TRBV9 and TRBJ2-1; TRBD2 aligns with 8 central bases. Reading the germline V gene gives CDR1 SGDLS and CDR2 YYNGEE. V is trimmed back by 4 bases and J by 0 bases, and the junction contains 9 bases that no gene match accounts for. The CDR3 starts with the cysteine, ends with the phenylalanine, and has 17 residues. The retained sequence is limited to the CDR3, 51 bases, with the frame set at the first base.